This TCR beta chain comes out of a study of blood T cell repertoires in COVID-19. Libraries were prepared by immunoSEQ multiplex PCR; TCRdb keeps only in-frame clonotypes and omits some of them. This table has about 300,000 clones, 70% to 90% appearing once. The germline CDR1 and CDR2 sequences are SGHRS and YFSETQ. J gave up 5 bases and V 3 bases, and 5 bases lay outside the gene matches. CDR3 length equals 15 residues. The sample consisted of PBMCs or T cells enriched from blood (not recorded which). This chain joins TRBV5-1 and TRBJ2-5, with TRBD2 matching over 12 bases. The sequence came from a man under 40 who had recovered from COVID-19. The CDR3 protein is CASSSRTSGVETQYF. CDR3 DNA sequence: TGCGCCAGCAGCTCCCGGACTAGCGGGGTTGAGACCCAGTACTTC.